This TCR beta chain was obtained from a study of blood T cell repertoires in COVID-19. Study as a whole: The United States, Italy and Spain were the sources of the acute and convalescent COVID-19 samples. Sample material is recorded as cDNA or gDNA derived from T cells, B-cell-depleted T cells, or PBMCs.

Under the authors' procedure: Counts of nucleated cells, estimated from reference gene primer amplification, were obtained. The repertoire was sequenced with immunoSEQ multiplex PCR; TCRdb's copy has only in-frame clones and lacks some. V and J calls and clone size are given by that table; D and trimming were obtained from the DNA. Among approximately 250,000 clones, roughly 86% were seen once, and the ten largest hold approximately 4%. This clone was counted once. The CDR3 is 13 amino acids. Germline V gives CDR1 MNHEY, CDR2 SMNVEV (reference sequence). Between the trimmed V and J ends, which lost 2 bases and 3 bases, there was a span of 7 bases.

The J gene is TRBJ1-1, the V gene TRBV27; no clear D. Source material: peripheral blood. The sequence was obtained from a young man with active or convalescent COVID-19. CDR3 coding DNA: TGTGCCAGCAGTTTAGGCAGGCACACTGAAGCTTTCTTT. Amino acids: CASSLGRHTEAFF.